These 9 T cell receptor beta chains share one sample of origin, sequenced in a study of T cell repertoires in cytomegalovirus infection (dated by TCRdb to the late 2010s). Sequencing was performed on an Illumina HiSeq 1500. TCRdb itself trimmed the public reads at Q25 with fastp, ran MiXCR and retained productive beta chains. Identical CDR3 protein sequences are pooled into one entry, listed with their most common genes and DNA. This sample comprises approximately 320,000 distinct CDR3 sequences, around 9.5% of them detected only once. The biggest ten clones account for approximately 4.7% of the sample. The specimen sequenced was PBMCs. The source of these receptors is a human donor in good health (CMV status not recorded). Some clones in this sample may be carry-over from other donors' samples.

The chain has TRBV27 and TRBJ2-3, with a possible D match to TRBD1 (6 bases). The CDR3 is 13 amino acids. Germline lookup yields CDR1 MNHEY and CDR2 SMNVEV (reference sequence). Between the trimmed V and J ends, which lost 7 bases and 0 bases, there was a span of 8 bases. CDR3 region: CASMGASTDTQYF. For the CDR3, the DNA is TGTGCCAGCATGGGGGCCAGCACAGATACGCAGTATTTT.

This clonotype has at least ten counts. The chain combines TRBV27 with TRBJ2-5; 10 bases agree with TRBD2. The CDR3 length is 15 residues. With 3 bases clipped from V and 5 bases from J, the junction kept 6 bases outside the gene matches. CDR1 MNHEY and CDR2 SMNVEV come from the germline V gene (reference sequence). The CDR3: CASSLGSGRSETQYF. CDR3 in DNA: TGTGCCAGCAGTTTGGGTAGCGGGAGGTCGGAGACCCAGTACTTC.

The chain combines TRBV19 with TRBJ1-5; TRBD1 agrees at 7 bases. CDR1 is LNHDA, CDR2 SQIVND, per germline (reference sequence). V shed 6 bases and J 1 base; nucleotides not matched to a gene: 12. CDR3 length: 17 amino acids. The CDR3 DNA follows: TGTGCCAGTAGGCCGGGACAGTCCCTTCTGAGCAATCAGCCCCAGCATTTT. Encoded protein: CASRPGQSLLSNQPQHF.

This clonotype was seen at least ten times. The V gene is TRBV7-6, the J gene TRBJ1-2; a weak D match, TRBD1 (6 bases). Germline assignment: CDR1 SGHVS and CDR2 FNYEAQ. V was cut by 5 bases and J by 7 bases, with 29 bases left in between. The CDR3 length is 18 residues. The CDR3 sequence: CASSAQGLSGFFGGGYTF. In DNA, the CDR3 is TGTGCCAGCAGCGCACAGGGCCTCTCCGGATTTTTTGGGGGTGGCTACACCTTC.

This clonotype was detected ten times or more. The chain uses TRBV7-9 and TRBJ2-2, with TRBD1 matching over 8 bases. This CDR3 region has 18 residues. Germline V CDR1 and CDR2: SEHNR, FQNEAQ (reference sequence). The J segment lost 1 base and the V segment lost 4 bases, leaving 11 bases of the junction unmatched. This CDR3 is CASSSTTWGQENTGELFF. CDR3 bases: TGTGCCAGCAGCTCAACCACCTGGGGACAGGAGAACACCGGGGAGCTGTTTTTT.

At least ten counts were recorded for this clonotype. This chain uses TRBV6-1 with TRBJ2-3; 7 bases match TRBD2. Trimming at V came to 5 bases and at J to 0 bases, leaving 14 bases not matched to a gene. Germline-derived CDR1 and CDR2 are MNHNS and SASEGT. The CDR3 has 18 residues. CDR3 DNA sequence: TGTGCCAGCAGTTTTCCGACCTCTAGCGGAGCTAGCACAGATACGCAGTATTTT. This codes for CASSFPTSSGASTDTQYF.

The sample holds many counts of this clonotype. The chain links TRBV7-6 to TRBJ2-1, with D hard to call. Germline CDR1 and CDR2: SGHVS and FNYEAQ. The CDR3 has 12 residues. V lost 5 bases to trimming and J lost 7 bases, with 9 bases between them. CDR3: CASSLSWNEQFF. CDR3 DNA: TGTGCCAGCAGCCTTTCTTGGAATGAGCAGTTCTTC.

This clonotype turned up a few times. V gene TRBV7-8 combines with J gene TRBJ2-7; D remains unclear. The germline gives CDR1 SGHVS, CDR2 FQNEAQ. CDR3 size: 14 residues. Trimming removed 0 bases at V and 7 bases at J, with 13 bases between. In DNA, the CDR3 is TGTGCCAGCAGCTTAGCCCCGGACGATAGAGAGCAGTACTTC. This encodes CASSLAPDDREQYF.

There are many counts of this clonotype. CDR3 sequence (DNA): TGTGCCAGCAGTTTATCCGGGACTAGCGGGAGGATAGACAATGAGCAGTTCTTC. It encodes CASSLSGTSGRIDNEQFF. The chain recombines TRBV27 with TRBJ2-1, with 15 positions matching TRBD2. The V gene end was trimmed by 0 bases and the J gene end by 5 bases; junction bases not matched to a gene: 5. Germline lookup yields CDR1 MNHEY and CDR2 SMNVEV (reference sequence). The CDR3 totals 18 residues.